This is a list of T cell receptor beta chains from one sample in a study of T cell repertoires in cytomegalovirus infection. TCRdb re-called the reads through MiXCR, storing one row per CDR3 protein. In the table there are nearly 650,000 distinct CDR3 sequences, 24% of which are singletons. Sequencing was performed on CD8+ T cells from PBMCs. The source of these receptors is a human donor in good health (CMV status not recorded). Some clones in this sample may be carry-over from other donors' samples. The CDR3 runs from the conserved cysteine through the conserved F or W. A row's size may be missing; if present it is once, few, many or a size class.

clone size	CDR3 length	V gene	J gene	CDR3 protein
few	15	TRBV5-4	TRBJ2-2	CASSSRTGVTGELFF
many	14	TRBV14	TRBJ2-5	CASSKDRRQETQYF
many	15	TRBV7-2	TRBJ1-2	CASSLADGAVDGYTF
many	12	TRBV12-3/TRBV12-4	TRBJ2-4	CASSLGPNIQYF
.	13	TRBV20-1	TRBJ2-3	CSAPGTRSDTQYF
.	15	TRBV3-1	TRBJ2-7	CASSQEEGPPYEQYF
few	17	TRBV18	TRBJ2-1	CASSPPSGTGGFDEQFF
few	15	TRBV28	TRBJ1-6	CASSFRVRPASPLHF
once	15	TRBV28	TRBJ1-5	CATTARRYRNQPQHF
few	13	TRBV14	TRBJ1-4	CASSSFTGEKLFF
few	12	TRBV29-1	TRBJ1-1	CSPTDLYTEAFF
many	10	TRBV6-2/TRBV6-3	TRBJ2-3	CASMADTQYF
.	17	TRBV9	TRBJ2-2	CASSAEGLAGNTGELFF
many	15	TRBV28	TRBJ1-3	CASSLGRLRGNTIYF
many	16	TRBV6-1	TRBJ2-3	CATFLAGGRETDTQYF
many	14	TRBV7-9	TRBJ1-1	CASSARQGNTEAFF
few	14	TRBV10-3	TRBJ2-7	CAISVGVAGVEQYF
many	16	TRBV7-6	TRBJ1-5	CASSAGGPFSNQPQHF
.	18	TRBV15	TRBJ1-5	CATSRGPAMGYSNQPQHF
.	15	TRBV10-3	TRBJ1-5	CAISEGDISNQPQHF
many	17	TRBV7-2	TRBJ2-1	CASSSYRVDREVNEQFF
few	15	TRBV6-1	TRBJ2-1	CASSVRVDSYNEQFF
few	15	TRBV12-3/TRBV12-4	TRBJ2-1	CASSLYASGVDEQFF
.	12	TRBV6-6	TRBJ1-3	CASTEGGNTIYF
.	14	TRBV7-2	TRBJ2-7	CASSRGGQGYEQYF
few	12	TRBV29-1	TRBJ1-2	CSVATGFDGYTF
few	14	TRBV6-1	TRBJ2-1	CASRPRGGRNEQFF
few	16	TRBV28	TRBJ2-1	CASSSYPGIQGNEQFF
few	15	TRBV19	TRBJ1-5	CASRLTGYSNQPQHF
.	15	TRBV28	TRBJ2-4	CASSVPTGGADIQYF
many	15	TRBV7-2	TRBJ2-1	CASSPLGGARNEQFF
few	15	TRBV7-9	TRBJ2-5	CASSPWTGGAETQYF
few	17	TRBV10-3	TRBJ1-3	CAISESMGAQTWNTIYF
.	14	TRBV6-2/TRBV6-3	TRBJ2-3	CASSPGGLEDTQYF
few	16	TRBV2	TRBJ1-4	CASSEVRQGAYEKLFF
.	19	TRBV6-1	TRBJ2-3	CASSPPGQDLESHTDTQYF
.	15	TRBV11-2	TRBJ2-5	CASSFWSGMQETQYF